This T cell receptor (beta chain) emerged from a study of shared clonotypes between healthy human individuals. General study results and limits: Since donors were few, the genetic and exposure-history diversity represented was limited.

Germline assignment: CDR1 SGHRS and CDR2 YFSETQ. CDR3 length equals 14 residues. Trimming took 0 bases from V and 4 from J, leaving 10 bases between them. A note on this clone: Its antigen remains unidentified.

The repertoire was sequenced with immunoSEQ multiplex PCR; TCRdb's copy has only in-frame clones and lacks some. Of 2 million to 2.5 million clones in the sample, roughly 94% were seen once. The chain joins TRBV5-1 to TRBJ1-2, with D possibly matching TRBD1 (5 bases). This receptor was taken from a man aged 18-30 years in good health. The sequenced material came from naive CD4+ T cells sorted from blood. The subset: CD45RA+ positively selected. Written as DNA, the CDR3 is TGCGCCAGCAGCTTGGGAGGGGACGGCTATGGCTACACCTTC. Its protein product is CASSLGGDGYGYTF.